A single sample is the source of the 30 T cell receptor beta chains below, sequenced in a study of blood T cell repertoires in COVID-19. Here immunoSEQ multiplex PCR was the method, and the copy in TCRdb shows in-frame clones only, minus some. This sample yields fewer than 350,000 clones, of which around 81% are seen a single time; about 2.9% belongs to the top ten. Input material: peripheral blood. These receptors all come from a woman aged 55-70 years with active or convalescent COVID-19.

This clone was seen a few times. The chain joins TRBV19 to TRBJ1-2; 8 bases fit TRBD1. The CDR3 is 15 residues long. CDR1 LNHDA and CDR2 SQIVND come from the germline V gene (reference sequence). V lost 5 bases to trimming and J lost 2 bases; unmatched junction nucleotides: 7. CDR3 sequence reads: CASSPYTGGNYGYTF. The CDR3 region has the DNA TGTGCCAGTAGTCCGTACACAGGGGGAAACTATGGCTACACCTTC.

The chain couples TRBV6-5 to TRBJ2-1, with a weak D call TRBD1 (5 bases). The CDR3 is 15 amino acids. The V end was cut by 0 bases, the J end by 6 bases, with 12 bases between. The germline CDR1 and CDR2 sequences are MNHEY and SVGAGI. DNA of the CDR3: TGTGCCAGCAGTTACTCTAGGGGTTGGGCCAATGAGCAGTTCTTC. It is translated as CASSYSRGWANEQFF.

This clone was observed a single time. The rearrangement links TRBV29-1 to TRBJ1-2, with D hard to call. Germline V gene lookup returns CDR1 SQVTM and CDR2 ANQGSEA. This CDR3 is 12 amino acids long. Trimming removed 4 bases at V and 0 bases at J, with 6 bases between. The CDR3 spells CSVADSNYGYTF. Here the CDR3 DNA reads TGCAGCGTTGCCGACTCTAACTATGGCTACACCTTC.

In this sample, this clone turned up many times. This chain joins TRBV19 and TRBJ2-1; 8 bases match TRBD2. Germline V lookup: CDR1 LNHDA, CDR2 SQIVND (reference sequence). The CDR3 sequence is 13 residues long. Trimming cost V 10 bases and J 5 bases; bases outside gene matches: 7. The CDR3 bases are TGTGCCACCCGGGGGGGCCCCGACAATGAGCAGTTCTTC. Protein sequence: CATRGGPDNEQFF.

This clone was recorded once. The V call is TRBV12-5, the J call TRBJ1-2, with 8 nucleotides matching TRBD1. V trimming: 3 bases; J trimming: 4 bases; junction bases outside the gene matches: 16. The CDR3 contains 18 residues. Germline CDR1 LGHNT, CDR2 FRNRAP. The CDR3 sequence is CASGLTLPGGPLIYGYTF. The CDR3 coding sequence is TGTGCTAGTGGTTTAACCCTGCCAGGGGGCCCCCTAATCTATGGCTACACCTTC.

The chain has TRBV5-5 and TRBJ2-7; 7 positions match TRBD1. This CDR3 comprises 15 residues. Trimming took 5 bases from V and 3 from J; bases not matched to a gene: 11. CDR1 and CDR2 from the germline V gene are SGHKS and YYEKEE (reference sequence). The DNA of the CDR3 is TGTGCCAGCAGACGTGGGACAGAGGATTACTACGAGCAGTACTTC. Protein: CASRRGTEDYYEQYF.

The chain is built from TRBV11-2 and TRBJ2-7; TRBD1 is a possible D gene (6 bases). The germline V gene encodes CDR1 SGHAT and CDR2 FQNNGV. The CDR3 loop spans 13 amino acids. Trimming took off 7 bases at V and 4 bases at J, with 14 bases between the two ends. CDR3 in amino acids: CASTNDRRYEQYF. The CDR3 coding sequence is TGTGCCAGCACCAACGACAGGAGGTACGAGCAGTACTTC.

The chain recombines TRBV3-1 (or the pseudogene TRBV3-2) with TRBJ1-1; tentatively, D is TRBD1 (6 bases). Germline values: CDR1 LGHDT, CDR2 YNNKEL (reference sequence). This CDR3 region has 13 residues. V gave up 3 bases and J gave up 6 bases, with 11 bases separating them. The CDR3 region has the DNA TGTGCCAGCAGCCAGAACAGGGTGTCTGAAGCTTTCTTT. It codes for CASSQNRVSEAFF.

The V and J genes are TRBV4-1 and TRBJ1-6; 9 nucleotides match TRBD1. Trimming removed 6 bases from V and 5 bases from J; junction bases left unmatched: 5. The CDR3 sequence is 15 residues long. Per the germline V gene, CDR1 is MGHRA and CDR2 is YSYEKL. This chain's CDR3 is CASREGQGNNSPLHF. CDR3 nucleotides: TGCGCCAGCAGAGAGGGACAGGGTAATAATTCACCCCTCCACTTT.

V and J are TRBV6-1 and TRBJ1-2, with D perhaps TRBD1 (5 bases). The CDR3 totals 12 residues. Between the trimmed V and J ends, which lost 2 bases and 4 bases, there was a span of 5 bases. Germline assignment: CDR1 MNHNS and CDR2 SASEGT. DNA of the CDR3: TGTGCCAGCAGTGAAACAGGCTATGGCTACACCTTC. Its translation: CASSETGYGYTF.

This clone was seen just once. V is TRBV27 and J is TRBJ1-6; no firm D call. CDR3 length: 16 residues. The V and J ends lost 10 bases and 0 bases respectively, with 16 bases between them. Germline V gives CDR1 MNHEY, CDR2 SMNVEV (reference sequence). CDR3 DNA sequence: TGTGCCACCCGTCCGGCGGCGAGCTCCTATAATTCACCCCTCCACTTT. It yields the protein CATRPAASSYNSPLHF.

The genes are TRBV9 and TRBJ1-1; the D gene is possibly TRBD1 (5 bases). The germline V gene encodes CDR1 SGDLS and CDR2 YYNGEE. This CDR3 is built from 16 residues. Trimming removed 0 bases at V and 4 bases at J, with 16 bases between. In DNA form, the CDR3 reads TGTGCCAGCAGCGTAGCTATCGTACCGGGGGGCACTGAAGCTTTCTTT. As protein: CASSVAIVPGGTEAFF.

V and J are TRBV6-1 and TRBJ1-4; D unresolved. The length of the CDR3 is 13 residues. Trimming removed 2 bases at V and 14 bases at J, with 15 bases between. CDR1 is MNHNS and CDR2 is SASEGT in the germline V gene. This chain's CDR3 is CASSETPRSVLFF. As DNA, the CDR3 is TGTGCCAGCAGTGAAACACCCCGATCAGTTCTGTTTTTT.

The J gene is TRBJ2-1, the V gene TRBV5-1; 13 positions agree with TRBD2. Germline CDR1 reads SGHRS; CDR2 reads YFSETQ. The CDR3 is 16 residues long. After removal of 1 base from V and 8 bases from J, the junction contained 6 bases not matched to a gene. The CDR3 region has the DNA TGCGCCAGCAGCTTGATGGGACTAGCGGGGACCGATGAGCAGTTCTTC. Translating gives CASSLMGLAGTDEQFF.

The CDR3 region has the DNA TGTGCCAGTAGCGAAACAGACATGAACACTGAAGCTTTCTTT. This sequence encodes CASSETDMNTEAFF. This chain joins TRBV19 and TRBJ1-1; D gene ambiguous. There are 14 residues in the CDR3. Germline V gene lookup returns CDR1 LNHDA and CDR2 SQIVND (reference sequence). With 6 bases removed from V and 0 bases from J, the gap between germline ends came to 11 bases.

Note on this clone: Compared with germline, one end of the junction differs, possibly owing to a read error. The chain joins TRBV19 to TRBJ1-2; D not certain. The germline CDR1 and CDR2 sequences are LNHDA and SQIVND (reference sequence). The CDR3 loop spans 14 amino acids. In nucleotides, the CDR3 is TGTGCCAGTGGTATCCCCCCAGGATCCTATGGCTACACCTTC. Translating it yields CASGIPPGSYGYTF.

The chain recombines TRBV19 with TRBJ1-1; 8 bases agree with TRBD1. J lost 1 base, V lost 0 bases, and 7 bases had no gene match. The CDR3 is 17 residues long. The V gene's germline CDR1 is LNHDA and CDR2 SQIVND (reference sequence). CDR3 coding DNA: TGTGCCAGTAGTATAGACCTCGCAGGGGGCGCGAACACTGAAGCTTTCTTT. Its translation is CASSIDLAGGANTEAFF.

This chain links TRBV3-1 (or the pseudogene TRBV3-2) with TRBJ1-4; D gene ambiguous. Germline V gene data show CDR1 as LGHDT and CDR2 as YNNKEL (reference sequence). The V gene lost 3 bases and the J gene lost 7 bases, with 12 bases spanning the gap. The CDR3 has 14 amino acids. In DNA, the CDR3 is TGTGCCAGCAGCCACGGCTCTCGCGGTGAAAAACTGTTTTTT. This encodes CASSHGSRGEKLFF.

This chain links TRBV19 with TRBJ1-5, with TRBD1 matching over 9 bases. This CDR3 has 14 amino acids. The junction had 4 bases not matched to a gene; V was cut back by 5 bases and J by 5 bases. Germline V gives CDR1 LNHDA, CDR2 SQIVND (reference sequence). The CDR3, as DNA: TGTGCCAGTAGTGCGACAGGGGGACATCAGCCCCAGCATTTT. Encoded protein: CASSATGGHQPQHF.

Only one count was recorded for this clone. The J gene is TRBJ2-7, the V gene TRBV2; 10 nucleotides line up with TRBD2. Germline V gene data show CDR1 as SNHLY and CDR2 as FYNNEI. V trimming: 2 bases; J trimming: 3 bases; junction bases outside the gene matches: 7. This CDR3 spans 16 amino acids. CDR3 nucleotide sequence: TGTGCCAGCAGTGAATCGGTAGCGGGGGGCCTCTACGAGCAGTACTTC. Translated, it gives CASSESVAGGLYEQYF.

This clone was seen a single time. The V call is TRBV5-1, the J call TRBJ1-1, with a possible D match to TRBD1 (5 bases). Trimming left V 4 bases short and J 7 bases short, with 17 bases between. CDR3 size: 14 residues. CDR1 and CDR2 (germline): SGHRS, YFSETQ. The CDR3 region is CASSPGGEDNEAFF. In DNA, the CDR3 is TGCGCCAGCAGCCCCGGGGGAGAGGATAATGAAGCTTTCTTT.

A few counts support this clone. The limits of the CDR3 on the DNA are not certain, so only TCRdb's listed CDR3 is given. The chain employs TRBV27 and TRBJ2-7; the table gives TRBD2 as D, unverified against the DNA. Looked up from germline, CDR1 is MNHEY and CDR2 is SMNVEV (reference sequence). The CDR3 sequence runs 14 residues, both termini included. The CDR3 sequence: CASSTSIVRYEQYF.

The chain joins TRBV5-1 to TRBJ1-4; a weak D match, TRBD1 (5 bases). V dropped 0 bases and J dropped 3 bases, with 9 bases sitting between them. Germline lookup yields CDR1 SGHRS and CDR2 YFSETQ. This CDR3 has 15 amino acids. The CDR3 is CASSLGGEANEKLFF. Written as DNA, the CDR3 is TGCGCCAGCAGCTTGGGGGGCGAAGCTAATGAAAAACTGTTTTTT.

The CDR3 region is CAFKLDQETQYF. The CDR3 nucleotides are TGTGCCTTCAAACTAGACCAAGAGACCCAGTACTTC. The chain carries TRBV30 and TRBJ2-5, with D possibly matching TRBD2 (5 bases). CDR1 and CDR2 from the germline V gene are GTSNPN and SVGIG (reference sequence). Trimming pared 7 bases from V and 0 bases from J, leaving 9 bases between. This CDR3 has 12 residues.

The chain has TRBV10-3 and TRBJ1-3; tentative D call: TRBD1 (5 bases). In germline, CDR1 is ENHRY, CDR2 SYGVKD. The V and J ends lost 6 bases and 3 bases respectively, with 12 bases between them. The CDR3 sequence is 14 residues long. CDR3 DNA sequence: TGTGCCATCAGCGCCTTAGGGGTTGGAAACACCATATATTTT. It specifies CAISALGVGNTIYF.

This chain links TRBV6-5 with TRBJ2-6, with D unclear. The V gene lost 0 bases and the J gene lost 2 bases, with 2 bases spanning the gap. Germline loops: CDR1 MNHEY, CDR2 SVGAGI. The CDR3 is made up of 14 amino acids. The CDR3 nucleotides are TGTGCCAGCAGTTACTCTACTGGGGCCAACGTCCTGACTTTC. Translation gives CASSYSTGANVLTF.

The gene calls are TRBV6-1 and TRBJ2-1, with 11 bases fitting TRBD2. After removal of 5 bases from V and 4 bases from J, the junction contained 1 base not matched to a gene. Looked up from germline, CDR1 is MNHNS and CDR2 is SASEGT. The CDR3 spans 14 residues. The CDR3 DNA reads as TGTGCCAGCAGTTTAGCGGGGGGGTACAATGAGCAGTTCTTC. Translating it yields CASSLAGGYNEQFF.

This clone was counted a few times. The rearrangement links TRBV9 to TRBJ1-3; 7 nucleotides line up with TRBD1. This CDR3 contains 15 residues. V lost 3 bases to trimming and J lost 0 bases; unmatched junction nucleotides: 3. Germline CDR1 SGDLS, CDR2 YYNGEE. The CDR3, as DNA: TGTGCCAGCAGCGAGGGGGCGCACTCTGGAAACACCATATATTTT. Its translation: CASSEGAHSGNTIYF.

The chain carries TRBV5-5 and TRBJ1-5, with unresolved D. The V end was cut by 4 bases, the J end by 3 bases, with 14 bases between. From germline, CDR1 is SGHKS and CDR2 YYEKEE (reference sequence). The CDR3 loop spans 15 amino acids. CDR3 nucleotide sequence: TGTGCCAGCAGCAGGAGACCGGAGAACAATCAGCCCCAGCATTTT. Its translation is CASSRRPENNQPQHF.

V gene TRBV6-5 combines with J gene TRBJ2-5; a possible D gene is TRBD1 (6 bases). V lost 6 bases, J lost 2 bases, and 13 bases lay in between. The germline gives CDR1 MNHEY, CDR2 SVGAGI. This CDR3 contains 14 residues. The CDR3 loop is CASRADSIQETQYF. The CDR3 DNA sequence: TGTGCCAGCAGAGCGGACAGTATACAAGAGACCCAGTACTTC.